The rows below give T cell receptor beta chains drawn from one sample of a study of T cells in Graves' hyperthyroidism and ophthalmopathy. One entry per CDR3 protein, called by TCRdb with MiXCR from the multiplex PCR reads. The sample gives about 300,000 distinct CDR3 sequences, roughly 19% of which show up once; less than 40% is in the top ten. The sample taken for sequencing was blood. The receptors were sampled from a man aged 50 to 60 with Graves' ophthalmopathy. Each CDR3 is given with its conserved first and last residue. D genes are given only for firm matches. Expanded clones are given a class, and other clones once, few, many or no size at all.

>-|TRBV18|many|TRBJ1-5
TGTGCCAGCTCACCATCGGAAAATCAGCCCCAGCATTTT
CASSPSENQPQHF
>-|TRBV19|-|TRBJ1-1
TGTGCCAGTAGTATGAGCAAGCGCGGTCCCACTGAAGCTTTCTTT
CASSMSKRGPTEAFF
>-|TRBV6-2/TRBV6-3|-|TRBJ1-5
TGTGCCAGCAGGGGGATGGGTGGGAGCAATCAGCCCCAGCATTTT
CASRGMGGSNQPQHF
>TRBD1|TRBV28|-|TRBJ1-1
TGTGCCAGCAGTCCACAACAGGGGGAAGCTTTCTTT
CASSPQQGEAFF
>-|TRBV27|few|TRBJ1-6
TGTGCCAGCAGCCCACCCGCGGGTTCACCCCTCCACTTT
CASSPPAGSPLHF
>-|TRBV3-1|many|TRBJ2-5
TGTGCCAGCAGCCAAAAAGGACAGCCCCAAGAGACCCAGTACTTC
CASSQKGQPQETQYF
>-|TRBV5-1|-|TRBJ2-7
TGCGCCAGCAGCTTGTTGGCGGAAAACTACGAGCAGTACTTC
CASSLLAENYEQYF
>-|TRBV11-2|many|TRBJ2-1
TGTGCCAGCAGCTTAGCTGCGACTATCAATGAGCAGTTCTTC
CASSLAATINEQFF
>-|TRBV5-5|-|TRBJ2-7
TGTGCCAGCAGCGCGCCTAACGAGCAGTACTTC
CASSAPNEQYF
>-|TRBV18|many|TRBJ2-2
TGTGCCAGCAGTCCCTCTTCCACCGGGGAGCTGTTTTTT
CASSPSSTGELFF
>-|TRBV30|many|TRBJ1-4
TGTGCCTGGAGTGTTCGAGGGGAGCTTCTGAGACCTTCAGGAAAACTGTTTTTT
CAWSVRGELLRPSGKLFF
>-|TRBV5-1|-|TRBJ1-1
TGCGCCAGCAGCTTGGGGGGTGAGAACACTGAAGCTTTCTTT
CASSLGGENTEAFF
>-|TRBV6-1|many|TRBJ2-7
TGTGCCAGCAGTGACCGGGACGGAAAGCCGTACGAGCAGTACTTC
CASSDRDGKPYEQYF
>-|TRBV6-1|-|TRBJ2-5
TGTGCCAGCAAGACGGGGGAGTGGGGAGAGACCCAGTACTTC
CASKTGEWGETQYF
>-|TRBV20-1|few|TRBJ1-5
TGCAGTGCTAGAGTAACGGCCCGCAATCAGCCCCAGCATTTT
CSARVTARNQPQHF
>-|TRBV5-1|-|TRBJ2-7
TGCGCCAGCAGCCCTTGGCAAGGACCGACCTACGAGCAGTACTTC
CASSPWQGPTYEQYF
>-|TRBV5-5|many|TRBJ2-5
TGTGCCAGCAGCTTGGTCCAGGGCCCGCAAGAGACCCAGTACTTC
CASSLVQGPQETQYF
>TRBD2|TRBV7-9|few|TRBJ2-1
TGTGCCAGCCTAGCGGGAGTTGTCAACAATGAGCAGTTCTTC
CASLAGVVNNEQFF
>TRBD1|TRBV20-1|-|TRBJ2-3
TGCAGTGCTGCGGGTCAGGGGGGCACAGATACGCAGTATTTT
CSAAGQGGTDTQYF
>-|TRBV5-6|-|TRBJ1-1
TGTGCCAGCAGCGCCCGACAGGCTAGGGCTGAAGCTTTCTTT
CASSARQARAEAFF
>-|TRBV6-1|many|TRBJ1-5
TGTGCCAGCAGGGGCCGGAATGATCAGCCCCAGCATTTT
CASRGRNDQPQHF
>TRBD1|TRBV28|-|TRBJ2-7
TGTGCCAGCAGTCCAGCCCACAGGGGGTCCTACGAGCAGTACTTC
CASSPAHRGSYEQYF
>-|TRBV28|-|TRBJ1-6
TGTGCCAGCAGTTTCCTCGGCGGGGATAGATCACCCCTCCACTTT
CASSFLGGDRSPLHF
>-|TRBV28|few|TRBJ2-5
TGTGCCAGCAGTCCTATCGGGGCAGGTGGGGAGACCCAGTACTTC
CASSPIGAGGETQYF
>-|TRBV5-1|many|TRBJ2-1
TGCGCCAGCAGCCGGACCGTGGCGAGGGGACCCCTTACCTACAATGAGCAGTTCTTC
CASSRTVARGPLTYNEQFF
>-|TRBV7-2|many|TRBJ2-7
TGTGCCAGCAGCTTAGGCGGCAGCGCCTACGAGCAGTACTTC
CASSLGGSAYEQYF
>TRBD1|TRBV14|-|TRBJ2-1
TGTGCCAGCAGCCTACGGGACAGTCCTGTGAATGAGCAGTTCTTC
CASSLRDSPVNEQFF
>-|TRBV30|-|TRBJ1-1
TGTGCCTGGACCCGCAGAGTCCCGAACACTGAAGCTTTCTTT
CAWTRRVPNTEAFF
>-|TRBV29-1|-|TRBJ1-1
TGCAGCGTTGTAAACCCTAGGAACACTGAAGCTTTCTTT
CSVVNPRNTEAFF
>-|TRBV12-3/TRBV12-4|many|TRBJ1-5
TGTGCCAGCACCTGGGGAGCGTCAAATCAGCCCCAGCATTTT
CASTWGASNQPQHF
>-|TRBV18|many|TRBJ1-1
TGTGCCAGCTCACCGACGGCGCGGGACTTCCAAGATTTCGCTTTCTTT
CASSPTARDFQDFAFF
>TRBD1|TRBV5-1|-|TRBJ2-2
TGCGCCAGCAGCTCGACAGGGGACACCGGGGAGCTGTTTTTT
CASSSTGDTGELFF
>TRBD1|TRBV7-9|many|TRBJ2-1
TGTGCCAGCAGCTCAACCACCGGGACAGGGGTGTACAATGAGCAGTTCTTC
CASSSTTGTGVYNEQFF
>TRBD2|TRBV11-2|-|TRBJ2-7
TGTGCCAGCAGCTCCATTACGGGGGGCGAGCAGTACTTC
CASSSITGGEQYF
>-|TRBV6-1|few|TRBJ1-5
TGTGCCAGCAGTGACATGATGGGCAATCAGCCCCAGCATTTT
CASSDMMGNQPQHF
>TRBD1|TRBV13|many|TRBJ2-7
TGTGCCAGCAGCCTCGAGGACAGGACCTACGAGCAGTACTTC
CASSLEDRTYEQYF
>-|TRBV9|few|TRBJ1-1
TGTGCCAGCAGCGTCCCGCCTAGTGACATTTTTTTCTTT
CASSVPPSDIFFF
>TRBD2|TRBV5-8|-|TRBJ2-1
TGTGCCAGCAGCCCACGGACTAGCGGGAAGGGGGGGGAGTTCTTC
CASSPRTSGKGGEFF
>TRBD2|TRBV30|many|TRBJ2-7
TGTGCCTGGAGTGTAGGAGCGGGAGAGTCCCGCCACGAGCAGTACTTC
CAWSVGAGESRHEQYF
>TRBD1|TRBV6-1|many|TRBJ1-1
TGTGCCAGCAGCCGTCCCGGGACAGGGACGAACACTGAAGCTTTCTTT
CASSRPGTGTNTEAFF
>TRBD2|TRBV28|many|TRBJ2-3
TGTGCCAGCAGTTTATGGACTAGCGGGGACTCAGATACGCAGTATTTT
CASSLWTSGDSDTQYF
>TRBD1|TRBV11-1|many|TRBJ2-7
TGTGCCAGCAGCTTTTCCCCCGACAGGGACCACGAGCAGTACTTC
CASSFSPDRDHEQYF
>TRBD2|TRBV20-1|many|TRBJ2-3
TGCAGTGCGAAGCGGGAGGGCAGAGATACGCAGTATTTT
CSAKREGRDTQYF
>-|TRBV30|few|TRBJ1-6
TGTGCCTGGAGTGATGTCAACCCTAATTCACCCCTCCACTTT
CAWSDVNPNSPLHF
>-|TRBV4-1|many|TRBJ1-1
TGCGCCAGCAGCCATTTGTTCTCCATAAGGGGCTCTGAAGCTTTCTTT
CASSHLFSIRGSEAFF
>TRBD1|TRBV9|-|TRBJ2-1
TGTGCCAGCAGCCCCCGACAGGGATTAGGAGAAAATGAGCAGTTCTTC
CASSPRQGLGENEQFF
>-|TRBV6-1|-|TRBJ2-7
TGTGCCAGCCGGCTCCTCAGGGGGGGCGGCGAGCAGTACTTC
CASRLLRGGGEQYF
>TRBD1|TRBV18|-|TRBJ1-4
TGTGCCAGCTCACCTGGGACAGGGAAAGAAAAACTGTTTTTT
CASSPGTGKEKLFF
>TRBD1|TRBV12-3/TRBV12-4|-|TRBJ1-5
TGTGCCAGCATGAGACAGGGCACTCAGCCCCAGCATTTT
CASMRQGTQPQHF
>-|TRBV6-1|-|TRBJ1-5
TGTGCCAGCTGGGGGGGATTGGGTCAGCCCCAGCATTTT
CASWGGLGQPQHF
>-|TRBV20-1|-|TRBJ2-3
TGCAGTGCTAGGGCTAGCGCAGATACGCAGTATTTT
CSARASADTQYF